This T cell receptor (beta chain) was captured by sequencing in a study of blood T cells in healthy people across ages. Study-wide findings and caveats: Unsorted PBMC input precluded a conclusive naive versus antigen-experienced comparison. Both naive CD4+ cell counts and diversity were greater in long-lived donors than in aged donors. Nothing was known about donor CMV status, and this possibly confounded expanded clonotype changes.

The CDR3 is 14 amino acids. V was trimmed by 1 base and J by 5 bases, leaving 9 bases between them. The germline gives CDR1 MGHDK, CDR2 SYGVNS. Regarding this clonotype: The antigen remains undetermined.

Primers used in a second PCR of roughly 6 to 11 cycles were a sample-barcoded 5' primer and a J-beta primer mix. Individual samples furnished no less than 3 million CDR3-containing paired-end reads apiece. TCRdb reprocessed the 5' RACE reads via MiXCR and lists one record per CDR3 protein. The data show about 1.1 million distinct CDR3 sequences, more than 30% seen once. The receptor was isolated from a man between 18 and 29 years old in good health. Material: blood. This chain joins TRBV25-1 and TRBJ2-1, with a possible D match to TRBD1 (6 bases). The CDR3 loop is CASSEFGDNNEQFF. CDR3 DNA sequence: TGTGCCAGCAGTGAATTCGGGGACAACAATGAGCAGTTCTTC.